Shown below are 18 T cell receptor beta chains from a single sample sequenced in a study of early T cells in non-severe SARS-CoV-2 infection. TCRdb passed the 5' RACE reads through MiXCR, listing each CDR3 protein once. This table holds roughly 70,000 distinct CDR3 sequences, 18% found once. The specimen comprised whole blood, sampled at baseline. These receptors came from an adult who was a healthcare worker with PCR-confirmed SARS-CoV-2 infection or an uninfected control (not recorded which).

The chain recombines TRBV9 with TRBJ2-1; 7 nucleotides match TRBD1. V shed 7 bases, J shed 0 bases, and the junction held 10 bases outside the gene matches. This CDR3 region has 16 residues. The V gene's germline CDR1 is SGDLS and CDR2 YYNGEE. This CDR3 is CASGQGVLSSYNEQFF. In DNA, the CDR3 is TGTGCCAGCGGTCAGGGGGTACTAAGCTCCTACAATGAGCAGTTCTTC. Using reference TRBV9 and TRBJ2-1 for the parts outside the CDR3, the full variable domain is DSGVTQTPKHLITATGQRVTLRCSPRSGDLSVYWYQQSLDQGLQFLIQYYNGEERAKGNILERFSAQQFPDLHSELNLSSLELGDSALYFCASGQGVLSSYNEQFFGPGTRLTVL.

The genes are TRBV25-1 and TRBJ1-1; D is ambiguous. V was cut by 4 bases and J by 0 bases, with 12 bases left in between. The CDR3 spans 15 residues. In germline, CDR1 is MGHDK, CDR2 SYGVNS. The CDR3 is CASSASGYMNTEAFF. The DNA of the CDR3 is TGTGCCAGCAGTGCGTCGGGATACATGAACACTGAAGCTTTCTTT. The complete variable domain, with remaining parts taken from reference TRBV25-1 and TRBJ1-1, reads EADIYQTPRYLVIGTGKKITLECSQTMGHDKMYWYQQDPGMELHLIHYSYGVNSTEKGDLSSESTVSRIRTEHFPLTLESARPSHTSQYLCASSASGYMNTEAFFGQGTRLTVV.

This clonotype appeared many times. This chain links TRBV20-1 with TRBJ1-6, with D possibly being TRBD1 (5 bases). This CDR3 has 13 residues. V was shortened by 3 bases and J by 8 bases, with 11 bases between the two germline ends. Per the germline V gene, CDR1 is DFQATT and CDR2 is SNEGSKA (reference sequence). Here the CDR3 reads CSASKGAYSPLHF. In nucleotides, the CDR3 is TGCAGTGCTAGTAAAGGGGCTTATTCACCCCTCCACTTT.

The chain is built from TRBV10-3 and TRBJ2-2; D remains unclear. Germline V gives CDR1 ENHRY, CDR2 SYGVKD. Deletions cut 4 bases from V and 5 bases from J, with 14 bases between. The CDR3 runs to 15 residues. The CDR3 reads CAISAQVPGTGELFF. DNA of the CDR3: TGTGCCATCAGTGCTCAGGTCCCTGGGACCGGGGAGCTGTTTTTT.

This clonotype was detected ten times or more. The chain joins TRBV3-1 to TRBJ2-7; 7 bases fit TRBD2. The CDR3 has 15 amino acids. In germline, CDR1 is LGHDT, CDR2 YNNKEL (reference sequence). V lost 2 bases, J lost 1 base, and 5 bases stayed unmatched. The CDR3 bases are TGTGCCAGCAGCCAATCCTGGACTAGTTCCTACGAGCAGTACTTC. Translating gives CASSQSWTSSYEQYF.

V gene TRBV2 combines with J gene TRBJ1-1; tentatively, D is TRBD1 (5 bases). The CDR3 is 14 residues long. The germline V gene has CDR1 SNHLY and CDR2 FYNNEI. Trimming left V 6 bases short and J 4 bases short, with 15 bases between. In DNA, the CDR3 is TGTGCCAGCAGCTCGACAGAATACGGCACTGAAGCTTTCTTT. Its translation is CASSSTEYGTEAFF.

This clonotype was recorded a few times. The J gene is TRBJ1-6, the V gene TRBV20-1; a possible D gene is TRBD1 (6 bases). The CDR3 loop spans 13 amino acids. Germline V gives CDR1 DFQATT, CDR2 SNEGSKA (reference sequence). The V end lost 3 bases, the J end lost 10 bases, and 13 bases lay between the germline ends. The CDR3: CSARGQGYSPLHF. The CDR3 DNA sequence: TGCAGTGCTAGGGGTCAGGGGTACTCACCCCTCCACTTT.

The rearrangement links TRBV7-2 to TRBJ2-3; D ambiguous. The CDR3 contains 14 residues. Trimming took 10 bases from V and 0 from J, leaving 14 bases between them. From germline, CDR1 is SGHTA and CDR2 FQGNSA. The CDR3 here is CATSLTTSTDTQYF. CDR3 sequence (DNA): TGTGCCACTTCCTTGACAACTAGCACAGATACGCAGTATTTT.

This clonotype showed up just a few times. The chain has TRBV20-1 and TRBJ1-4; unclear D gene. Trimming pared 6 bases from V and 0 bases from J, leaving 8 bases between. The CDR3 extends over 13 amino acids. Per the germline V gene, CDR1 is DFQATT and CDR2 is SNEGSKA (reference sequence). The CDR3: CSARKPTNEKLFF. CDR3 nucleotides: TGCAGTGCCCGGAAGCCAACTAATGAAAAACTGTTTTTT.

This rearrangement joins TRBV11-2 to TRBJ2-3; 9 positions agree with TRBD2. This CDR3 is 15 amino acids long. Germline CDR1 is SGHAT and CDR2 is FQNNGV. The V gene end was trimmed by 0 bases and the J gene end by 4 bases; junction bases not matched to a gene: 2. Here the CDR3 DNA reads TGTGCCAGCAGCTTAGAGATAGCGGGAGCAGATACGCAGTATTTT. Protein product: CASSLEIAGADTQYF.

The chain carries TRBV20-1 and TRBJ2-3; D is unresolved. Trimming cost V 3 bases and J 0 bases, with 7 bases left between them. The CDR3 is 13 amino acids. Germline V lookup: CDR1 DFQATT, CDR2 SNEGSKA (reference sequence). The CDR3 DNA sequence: TGCAGTGCTAGTGTCACTAGCACAGATACGCAGTATTTT. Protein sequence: CSASVTSTDTQYF.

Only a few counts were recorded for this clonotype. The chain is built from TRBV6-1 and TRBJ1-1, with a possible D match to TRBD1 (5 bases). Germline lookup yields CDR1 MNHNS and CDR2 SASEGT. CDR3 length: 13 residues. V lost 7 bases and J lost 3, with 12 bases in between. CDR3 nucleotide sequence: TGTGCCAGCATTCTCTTGGGGGACACTGAAGCTTTCTTT. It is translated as CASILLGDTEAFF.

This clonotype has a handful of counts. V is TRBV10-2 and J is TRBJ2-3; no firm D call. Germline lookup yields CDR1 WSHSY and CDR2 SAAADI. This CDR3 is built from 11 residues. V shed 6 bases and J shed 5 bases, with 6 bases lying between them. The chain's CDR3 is CASRGLDTQYF. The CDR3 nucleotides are TGCGCCAGCAGGGGTCTAGATACGCAGTATTTT.

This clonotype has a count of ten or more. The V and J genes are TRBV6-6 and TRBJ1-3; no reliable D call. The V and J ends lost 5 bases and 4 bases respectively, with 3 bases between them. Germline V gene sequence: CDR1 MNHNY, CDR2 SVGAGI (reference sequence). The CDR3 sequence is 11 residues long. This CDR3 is CASSNGNTIYF. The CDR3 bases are TGTGCCAGCAGTAACGGAAACACCATATATTTT.

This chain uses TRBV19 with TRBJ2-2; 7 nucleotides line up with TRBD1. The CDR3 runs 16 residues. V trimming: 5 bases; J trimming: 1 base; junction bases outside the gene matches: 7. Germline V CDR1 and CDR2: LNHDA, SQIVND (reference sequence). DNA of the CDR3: TGTGCCAGTAGTCCGCGACAGGGACGGAACACCGGGGAGCTGTTTTTT. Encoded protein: CASSPRQGRNTGELFF.

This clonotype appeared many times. The CDR3 sequence: CASSRTGSRTEAFF. The DNA of the CDR3 is TGTGCCAGCAGCCGTACAGGGTCGCGCACTGAAGCTTTCTTT. This chain links TRBV5-6 with TRBJ1-1; weak D call: TRBD1 (6 bases). The germline V gene has CDR1 SGHDT and CDR2 YYEEEE. V lost 4 bases to trimming and J lost 4 bases, with 14 bases between them. The CDR3 totals 14 residues.

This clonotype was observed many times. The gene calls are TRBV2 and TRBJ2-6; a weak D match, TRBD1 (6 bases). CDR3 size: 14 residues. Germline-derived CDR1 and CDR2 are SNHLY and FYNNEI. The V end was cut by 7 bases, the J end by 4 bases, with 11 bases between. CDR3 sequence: CASTTGTGANVLTF. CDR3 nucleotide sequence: TGTGCCAGCACAACAGGGACCGGGGCCAACGTCCTGACTTTC.

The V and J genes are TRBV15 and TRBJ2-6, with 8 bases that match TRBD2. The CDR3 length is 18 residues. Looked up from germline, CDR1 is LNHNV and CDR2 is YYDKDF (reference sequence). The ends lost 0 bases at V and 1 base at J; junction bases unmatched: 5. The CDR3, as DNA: TGTGCCACCAGCAGAGAAGCGGGGGCCGTTTCTGGGGCCAACGTCCTGACTTTC. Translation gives CATSREAGAVSGANVLTF.